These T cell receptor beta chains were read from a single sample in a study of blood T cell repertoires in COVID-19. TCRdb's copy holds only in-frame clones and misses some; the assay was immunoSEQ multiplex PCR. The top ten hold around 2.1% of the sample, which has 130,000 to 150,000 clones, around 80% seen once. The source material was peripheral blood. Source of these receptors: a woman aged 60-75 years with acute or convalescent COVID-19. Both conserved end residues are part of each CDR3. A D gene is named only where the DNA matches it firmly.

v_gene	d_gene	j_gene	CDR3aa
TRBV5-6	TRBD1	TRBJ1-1	CASRTGGRTEAFF
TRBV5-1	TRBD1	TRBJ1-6	CASQRQGGSPLHF
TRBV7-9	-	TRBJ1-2	CASTNREKLFRDGYTF
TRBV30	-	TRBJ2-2	CAWSPGLGELFF
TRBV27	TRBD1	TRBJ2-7	CASLGRGQGGSYEQYF
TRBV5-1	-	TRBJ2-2	CASSFSGVGTGELFF
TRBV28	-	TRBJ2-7	CASTRVPYEQYF
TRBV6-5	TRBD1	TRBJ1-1	CASSPITGADTEAFF
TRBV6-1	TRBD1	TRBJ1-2	CASSEAIGTGMGYTF
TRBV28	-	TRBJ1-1	CASSRVLGTEAFF
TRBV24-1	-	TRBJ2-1	CATSDLVGNEQFF
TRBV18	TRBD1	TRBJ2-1	CASSRDRGSYNEQFF
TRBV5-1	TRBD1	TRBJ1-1	CASSLDRGLSTTEAFF
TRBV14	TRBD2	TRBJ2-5	CASSQDVSRTRETQYF
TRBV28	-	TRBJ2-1	CASTTNGQGYYNEQFF
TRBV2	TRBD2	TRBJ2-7	CASSEYRTSGYEQYF
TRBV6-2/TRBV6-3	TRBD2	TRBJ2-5	CASSPSAGRGQETQYF
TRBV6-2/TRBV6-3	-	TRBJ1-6	CASSPGSTGVSYNSPLHF
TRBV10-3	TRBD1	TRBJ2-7	CAITAGTNRGEKEYF
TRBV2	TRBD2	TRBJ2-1	CAVPRDYSYNEQFF
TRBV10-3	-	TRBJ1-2	CAITGQLGNGYTF
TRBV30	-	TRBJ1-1	CAWSDEGVTEAFF
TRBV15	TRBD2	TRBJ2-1	CATSRGLAGYNEQFF
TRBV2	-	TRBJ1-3	CASSVSSLSGNTIYF
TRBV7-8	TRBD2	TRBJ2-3	CASSEGTSLQGTQYF
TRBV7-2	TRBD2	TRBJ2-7	CASSLTSSGTYEQYF
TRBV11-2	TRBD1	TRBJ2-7	CASSLGQGASEQYF
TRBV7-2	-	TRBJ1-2	CASSLEGTTNYGYTF
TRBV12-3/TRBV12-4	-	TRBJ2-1	CASSLAGYEQFF
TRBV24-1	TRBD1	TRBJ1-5	CATSRAGGQPQHF
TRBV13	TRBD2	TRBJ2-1	CASSPGLAGGPSYNEQFF
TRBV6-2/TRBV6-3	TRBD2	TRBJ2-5	CASSPWGGGPEETQYF
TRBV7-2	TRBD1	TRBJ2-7	CASSLYSTGGSYEQYF
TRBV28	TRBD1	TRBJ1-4	CASSSEGKTGANEKLFF
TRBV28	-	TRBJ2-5	CASSQGGYQETQYF
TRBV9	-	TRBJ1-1	CASSVHGGDTEAFF
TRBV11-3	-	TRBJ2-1	CASSLGPGKDNEQFF
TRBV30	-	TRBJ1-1	CAWARGMNTEAFF
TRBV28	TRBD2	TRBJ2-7	CASSRRTRGGEQYF
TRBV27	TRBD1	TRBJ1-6	CASSWRTGGESSASPLHF
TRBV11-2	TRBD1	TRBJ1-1	CASSLGGQVVKTRTEAFF
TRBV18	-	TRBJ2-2	CASSPLVQGTGELFF
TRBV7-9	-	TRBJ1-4	CASSLDGATNEKLFF
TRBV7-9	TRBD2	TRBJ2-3	CAGISGAGSTDTQYF
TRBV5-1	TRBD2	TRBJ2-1	CASSLFLAGTYNEQFF
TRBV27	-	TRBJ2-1	CASNRRAVGAQDVNEQFF